The 26 T cell receptor beta chains listed next were all sequenced from one sample in a study of cytomegalovirus exposure and HLA in healthy donors. With 60 Vbeta and 13 Jbeta primers, the PCR was carried out. The table came from immunoSEQ multiplex PCR; TCRdb's copy has only in-frame clones and leaves some out. The repertoire shows about 140,000 clones; the top ten hold over 2%. Material: PBMCs. The receptors were gathered from a woman aged 18-30 years in good health and CMV-seronegative.

The CDR3 bases are TGTGCCAGCAGTTTATTAGAGACCCAGTACTTC. It yields the protein CASSLLETQYF. The chain links TRBV6-5 to TRBJ2-5; D not resolved. Trimming cost V 4 bases and J 4 bases, with 4 bases left between them. The CDR3 sequence is 11 residues long. The V gene's germline CDR1 is MNHEY and CDR2 SVGAGI.

The chain couples TRBV5-1 to TRBJ1-3; D not resolved. The CDR3 contains 16 residues. Trimming removed 0 bases at V and 2 bases at J, with 12 bases between. Germline assignment: CDR1 SGHRS and CDR2 YFSETQ. In nucleotides, the CDR3 is TGCGCCAGCAGCTTGGCATCGTCGCGAACTGGAAACACCATATATTTT. Amino acid sequence: CASSLASSRTGNTIYF.

The CDR3: CASSSQGLGYTF. Written as DNA, the CDR3 is TGTGCCAGCAGTTCACAGGGTCTTGGCTACACCTTC. This chain links TRBV28 with TRBJ1-2; possible D gene TRBD1, 6 bases. The germline gives CDR1 MDHEN, CDR2 SYDVKM. The CDR3 spans 12 residues. Trimming took off 4 bases at V and 7 bases at J, with 10 bases between the two ends.

V is TRBV29-1 and J is TRBJ2-5; 8 bases match TRBD1. Germline CDR1 SQVTM, CDR2 ANQGSEA. CDR3 length: 15 residues. Unmatched junction bases numbered 12, after V lost 4 bases and J lost 5 bases. CDR3 protein: CSVGTGRIGWETQYF. The DNA for the CDR3 is TGCAGCGTTGGGACAGGGCGCATAGGTTGGGAGACCCAGTACTTC.

The V gene is TRBV29-1, the J gene TRBJ1-1; the D is unclear. The CDR3 is 13 amino acids. Trimming pared 3 bases from V and 3 bases from J, leaving 11 bases between. CDR1 and CDR2 (germline): SQVTM, ANQGSEA. The CDR3 DNA sequence: TGCAGCGTTGATGCAGGATGGGACACTGAAGCTTTCTTT. The encoded protein is CSVDAGWDTEAFF.

The V gene is TRBV6-5, the J gene TRBJ2-1, with 12 nucleotides matching TRBD2. V trimming: 6 bases; J trimming: 10 bases; junction bases outside the gene matches: 10. The germline CDR1 and CDR2 sequences are MNHEY and SVGAGI. The CDR3 covers 15 residues. The CDR3 sequence: CASRKPGLAGFEQFF. Written as DNA, the CDR3 is TGTGCCAGCAGAAAGCCGGGACTAGCGGGTTTCGAGCAGTTCTTC.

CDR3 residues: CASSIPGQGKGYTF. As DNA, the CDR3 is TGTGCCAGTAGTATACCGGGACAGGGTAAGGGCTACACCTTC. V gene TRBV19 combines with J gene TRBJ1-2, with 9 bases identical to TRBD1. V gave up 2 bases and J gave up 8 bases; unmatched junction bases: 6. The CDR3 is 14 amino acids. Germline V lookup: CDR1 LNHDA, CDR2 SQIVND (reference sequence).

The chain joins TRBV11-1 to TRBJ2-1; 7 bases align to TRBD2. Germline V gene lookup returns CDR1 SGHAT and CDR2 FQDESV (reference sequence). The V and J ends lost 6 bases and 4 bases, in that order; junction bases with no gene match: 12. The CDR3 contains 16 residues. For the CDR3, the DNA is TGTGCCAGCAGAGGGGCCGGCGGCGGGAGTTACAATGAGCAGTTCTTC. Encoded protein: CASRGAGGGSYNEQFF.

This chain links TRBV7-2 with TRBJ2-3, with D maybe TRBD2 (6 bases). Trimming cost V 5 bases and J 6 bases, with 21 bases left between them. The CDR3 sequence is 16 residues long. Germline V gene data show CDR1 as SGHTA and CDR2 as FQGNSA. CDR3 DNA: TGTGCCAGCAGCCCCACTACCCTGACTAGAACCGATACGCAGTATTTT. Amino acid sequence: CASSPTTLTRTDTQYF.

The chain links TRBV5-6 to TRBJ2-1; maybe TRBD1 (6 bases). From germline, CDR1 is SGHDT and CDR2 YYEEEE. V lost 2 bases and J lost 4, with 10 bases in between. This CDR3 has 14 residues. CDR3 bases: TGTGCCAGCAGCTTACTGGGACAATACAATGAGCAGTTCTTC. Protein product: CASSLLGQYNEQFF.

The chain employs TRBV7-9 and TRBJ2-3, with D perhaps TRBD2 (5 bases). Trimming took off 0 bases at V and 7 bases at J, with 8 bases between the two ends. Germline loops: CDR1 SEHNR, CDR2 FQNEAQ (reference sequence). CDR3 length: 13 amino acids. CDR3 nucleotide sequence: TGTGCCAGCAGCTTAGCAGCGGATAATACGCAGTATTTT. Its protein is CASSLAADNTQYF.

The V call is TRBV6-1, the J call TRBJ1-1; D not certain. V lost 2 bases and J 1 base, leaving 11 bases between the germline ends. Germline values: CDR1 MNHNS, CDR2 SASEGT. The length of the CDR3 is 15 residues. The CDR3 bases are TGTGCCAGCAGTGAATATGAGGCTTCGAACACTGAAGCTTTCTTT. Translation: CASSEYEASNTEAFF.

This chain joins TRBV2 and TRBJ1-1; 8 positions agree with TRBD1. CDR3 length: 14 amino acids. Losses at the gene ends were 4 bases for V and 1 base for J; bases not matched to a gene: 2. The germline V gene encodes CDR1 SNHLY and CDR2 FYNNEI. This CDR3 is CASSGGTGNTEAFF. CDR3 DNA: TGTGCCAGCAGTGGCGGGACAGGGAACACTGAAGCTTTCTTT.

The chain couples TRBV6-5 to TRBJ2-3; 9 nucleotides line up with TRBD1. The ends lost 5 bases at V and 4 bases at J; junction bases unmatched: 7. Per the germline V gene, CDR1 is MNHEY and CDR2 is SVGAGI. This CDR3 spans 15 amino acids. The CDR3 sequence is CASSVTGGQADTQYF. The CDR3 DNA reads TGTGCCAGCAGTGTCACAGGGGGCCAGGCAGATACGCAGTATTTT.

V usage is TRBV11-3 and J usage is TRBJ2-3, with D perhaps matching TRBD1 (5 bases). Germline CDR1 reads SGHNT; CDR2 reads YENEEA. V was cut by 1 base and J by 4 bases, with 12 bases left in between. The CDR3 extends over 15 amino acids. The CDR3 is CASSLGPTVPDTQYF. The CDR3 nucleotides are TGTGCCAGCAGCTTAGGCCCGACAGTTCCAGATACGCAGTATTTT.

The chain combines TRBV5-5 with TRBJ2-7, with 7 positions matching TRBD2. Germline trimming cut 4 bases from V and 1 base from J; bases unmatched to any gene: 5. CDR1 and CDR2 (germline): SGHKS, YYEKEE (reference sequence). This CDR3 contains 14 residues. CDR3 nucleotide sequence: TGTGCCAGCAGCGGGAGGGTGGAGTCCTACGAGCAGTACGTC. Translation gives CASSGRVESYEQYV.

V gene TRBV6-5 combines with J gene TRBJ2-3; 7 bases fit TRBD1. This CDR3 is built from 14 residues. J was trimmed by 5 bases and V by 5 bases; bases with no gene match: 7. CDR1 MNHEY and CDR2 SVGAGI come from the germline V gene. CDR3 sequence: CASSRQGVEDTQYF. DNA for the CDR3: TGTGCCAGCAGTCGACAGGGAGTAGAAGATACGCAGTATTTT.

The rearrangement links TRBV11-2 to TRBJ1-1; D is undetermined. The V gene's germline CDR1 is SGHAT and CDR2 FQNNGV. This CDR3 has 13 residues. Trimming shortened V by 7 bases and J by 0 bases, and 9 bases separated the two germline ends. The CDR3 DNA follows: TGTGCCAGCAAAGGCAGGTTGAACACTGAAGCTTTCTTT. This gives the protein CASKGRLNTEAFF.

The chain is built from TRBV5-1 and TRBJ2-1, with 9 positions matching TRBD2. The germline CDR1 and CDR2 sequences are SGHRS and YFSETQ. The CDR3 loop spans 14 amino acids. The J segment lost 7 bases and the V segment lost 4 bases, leaving 6 bases of the junction unmatched. The DNA for the CDR3 is TGCGCCAGCAGCCGCGGGGGGGGTACTAATGAGCAGTTCTTC. Its translation is CASSRGGGTNEQFF.

The CDR3: CASSNTETNTEAFF. CDR3 bases: TGTGCCAGCAGCAACACAGAAACTAACACTGAAGCTTTCTTT. J is TRBJ1-1 and V is TRBV6-1; D remains ambiguous. The germline V and J ends were trimmed by 6 bases and 2 bases, with 13 bases remaining between them. Germline CDR1 MNHNS, CDR2 SASEGT. This CDR3 region has 14 residues.

The genes are TRBV6-6 and TRBJ1-1; weak D call: TRBD1 (6 bases). The ends were cut back, 7 bases at V and 8 bases at J, with 20 bases in the middle. The length of the CDR3 is 14 residues. The germline CDR1 and CDR2 sequences are MNHNY and SVGAGI (reference sequence). CDR3 protein: CASITQGLVGEAFF. In DNA form, the CDR3 reads TGTGCCAGCATCACCCAGGGGCTCGTGGGGGAAGCTTTCTTT.

The rearrangement joins TRBV30 to TRBJ1-1; D call uncertain. The germline V gene encodes CDR1 GTSNPN and CDR2 SVGIG (reference sequence). The CDR3 has 13 residues. V gave up 4 bases and J gave up 5 bases, with 14 bases separating them. CDR3 DNA sequence: TGTGCCTGGACCAACACCCTCCCGACTGAAGCTTTCTTT. It translates to CAWTNTLPTEAFF. Drawing the rest from reference TRBV30 and TRBJ1-1, the complete variable domain is SQTIHQWPATLVQPVGSPLSLECTVEGTSNPNLYWYRQAAGRGLQLLFYSVGIGQISSEVPQNLSASRPQDRQFILSSKKLLLSDSGFYLCAWTNTLPTEAFFGQGTRLTVV.

This chain uses TRBV9 with TRBJ2-3; 9 nucleotides match TRBD2. The germline CDR1 and CDR2 sequences are SGDLS and YYNGEE. This CDR3 is 15 amino acids long. With V trimmed by 0 bases and J by 6 bases, 5 bases remained unmatched. CDR3 bases: TGTGCCAGCAGCGTAGAGGGGACTAGCCGGGATACGCAGTATTTT. It yields the protein CASSVEGTSRDTQYF. Combining the CDR3 with reference TRBV9 and TRBJ2-3 gives the whole variable domain DSGVTQTPKHLITATGQRVTLRCSPRSGDLSVYWYQQSLDQGLQFLIQYYNGEERAKGNILERFSAQQFPDLHSELNLSSLELGDSALYFCASSVEGTSRDTQYFGPGTRLTVL.

The chain joins TRBV10-3 to TRBJ1-3; 10 bases line up with TRBD1. V lost 6 bases, J lost 2 bases, and 4 bases stayed unmatched. Germline CDR1 ENHRY, CDR2 SYGVKD. The CDR3 sequence is 15 residues long. In nucleotides, the CDR3 is TGTGCCATCAGCAGACAGGGGGCGGCTGGAAACACCATATATTTT. As protein: CAISRQGAAGNTIYF.

A note on this clone: Other DNA sequences of this sample code for an identical CDR3. This chain links TRBV19 with TRBJ1-2, with a possible D match to TRBD1 (5 bases). CDR1 and CDR2 from the germline V gene are LNHDA and SQIVND (reference sequence). CDR3 length: 16 residues. The V end lost 3 bases, the J end lost 2 bases, and 16 bases lay between the germline ends. The CDR3 DNA reads TGTGCCAGTAGTATCCGCCGGGGGGGTCCGAACTATGGCTACACCTTC. Its protein is CASSIRRGGPNYGYTF.

The rearrangement joins TRBV2 to TRBJ2-3, with 12 bases lining up with TRBD2. The CDR3 runs to 18 residues. The V gene end was trimmed by 2 bases and the J gene end by 4 bases; junction bases not matched to a gene: 10. Per the germline V gene, CDR1 is SNHLY and CDR2 is FYNNEI. CDR3: CASSEPKERTSGADTQYF. The CDR3, as DNA: TGTGCCAGCAGTGAACCCAAAGAGAGGACTAGCGGGGCAGATACGCAGTATTTT.